This TCR beta chain was identified in a study of cytomegalovirus exposure and HLA in healthy donors. General observations from the study: Presence/absence analyses took donor sequencing depth as roughly uniform. Association of 16,951 TCR beta sequences with HLA alleles was found at 0.05 false discovery rate in a later analysis.

The CDR3 totals 16 residues. In germline, CDR1 is MNHEY, CDR2 SVGAGI. The V gene lost 0 bases and the J gene lost 0 bases, with 10 bases spanning the gap. A multiplex PCR was run with 60 Vbeta primers and 13 Jbeta primers. Produced via immunoSEQ multiplex PCR; TCRdb's table is partial and in-frame only. The sample lists about 170,000 clones, approximately 72% occurring once. As regards this clone: Its matching antigen is unknown.

It was healthy bone marrow donors who served as donors. This sequence joins TRBV6-5 and TRBJ2-3; D is possibly TRBD1 (5 bases). What was sequenced was PBMCs. This receptor was taken from a female donor in good health and CMV-seronegative. In DNA, the CDR3 is TGTGCCAGCAGTTACTCGACCAGGGCCAGCACAGATACGCAGTATTTT. This encodes CASSYSTRASTDTQYF.